The 13 T cell receptor beta chains listed next were all sequenced from one sample in a study of control samples from healthy donors and cancer patients. Using immunoSEQ multiplex PCR, the repertoire was profiled, and TCRdb retains in-frame clones only, with some absent. The table records 55,000 to 70,000 clones, 75% to 95% of them present only once. The sequenced material came from PBMCs. These receptors all come from a man aged 25 to 40 with colorectal cancer.

The chain joins TRBV11-2 to TRBJ1-6; D is unclear. The CDR3 runs 14 residues. Trimming stripped 0 bases from V and 11 bases from J, with 11 bases between. The germline V gene has CDR1 SGHAT and CDR2 FQNNGV. The CDR3 loop is CASSLDRLGTPLHF. Here the CDR3 DNA reads TGTGCCAGCAGCTTAGATCGATTGGGTACACCCCTCCACTTT.

The rearrangement uses TRBV7-9 and TRBJ1-1, with 7 bases lining up with TRBD1. V was clipped by 5 bases and J by 8 bases; unmatched bases: 8. CDR1 and CDR2 (germline): SEHNR, FQNEAQ (reference sequence). The CDR3 contains 13 residues. This CDR3 reads CASSRTGRGEAFF. The CDR3 DNA sequence: TGTGCCAGCAGCCGGACAGGCCGGGGGGAAGCTTTCTTT.

The sample holds one count of this clone. The V call is TRBV5-1, the J call TRBJ1-5; TRBD1 aligns across 7 bases. CDR3 length equals 15 residues. J gave up 4 bases and V 1 base, and 5 bases lay outside the gene matches. Germline CDR1 reads SGHRS; CDR2 reads YFSETQ. The CDR3 protein is CASSLTGVENQPQHF. CDR3 in DNA: TGCGCCAGCAGCTTGACAGGGGTGGAAAATCAGCCCCAGCATTTT.

This chain joins TRBV11-2 and TRBJ2-7; 9 nucleotides align to TRBD1. This CDR3 region has 13 residues. Looked up from germline, CDR1 is SGHAT and CDR2 is FQNNGV. V gave up 6 bases and J gave up 6 bases; unmatched junction bases: 6. CDR3: CASSFGTGIEQYV. The CDR3 DNA sequence: TGTGCCAGCAGTTTCGGGACAGGGATCGAGCAGTACGTC.

The J gene is TRBJ1-2, the V gene TRBV2; D possibly corresponds to TRBD1 (6 bases). This CDR3 contains 13 residues. Looked up from germline, CDR1 is SNHLY and CDR2 is FYNNEI. Trimming pared 6 bases from V and 8 bases from J, leaving 16 bases between. Here the CDR3 reads CASRDSGVGGYTF. CDR3 DNA sequence: TGTGCCAGCAGGGATTCAGGGGTTGGCGGCTACACCTTC. The variable domain in full, completed from reference TRBV2 and TRBJ1-2, reads EPEVTQTPSHQVTQMGQEVILRCVPISNHLYFYWYRQILGQKVEFLVSFYNNEISEKSEIFDDQFSVERPDGSNFTLKIRSTKLEDSAMYFCASRDSGVGGYTFGSGTRLTVV.

This clone was picked up a small number of times. The chain carries TRBV10-2 and TRBJ2-7; weak D call: TRBD1 (5 bases). V lost 5 bases and J lost 2, with 10 bases in between. Germline CDR1 reads WSHSY; CDR2 reads SAAADI. The CDR3 runs to 13 residues. The CDR3 coding sequence is TGCGCCAGCAGTTGGACACTCACCTACGAGCAGTACTTC. This codes for CASSWTLTYEQYF.

This rearrangement joins TRBV12-5 to TRBJ2-1; no clear D gene. V was pared by 0 bases and J by 4 bases, with 16 bases between. Germline V CDR1 and CDR2: LGHNT, FRNRAP. The CDR3 spans 17 residues. The CDR3 loop reads CASGLVPYVADYNEQFF. In nucleotides, the CDR3 is TGTGCTAGTGGTTTGGTACCCTATGTTGCCGATTACAATGAGCAGTTCTTC.

The CDR3 nucleotides read TGTGCCAGCAGTTACCCCGCAGGGGAGGGTTCACCCCTCCACTTT. Protein product: CASSYPAGEGSPLHF. This chain joins TRBV6-6 and TRBJ1-6; a weak D match, TRBD1 (6 bases). Germline loops: CDR1 MNHNY, CDR2 SVGAGI (reference sequence). The CDR3 covers 15 residues. V shed 2 bases and J shed 9 bases, with 14 bases lying between them.

This chain links TRBV19 with TRBJ2-3; D unclear. Germline V gives CDR1 LNHDA, CDR2 SQIVND (reference sequence). Trimming removed 5 bases at V and 2 bases at J, with 8 bases between. The CDR3 is 13 residues long. In nucleotides, the CDR3 is TGTGCCAGTAGTCTAAGAAACACAGATACGCAGTATTTT. This translates into CASSLRNTDTQYF.

Turning to this clone: Compared with germline, one end of the junction differs, possibly owing to a read error. The V call is TRBV7-2, the J call TRBJ2-4, with 14 positions matching TRBD2. The CDR3 extends over 14 amino acids. Germline V gene lookup returns CDR1 SGHTA and CDR2 FQGNSA. The CDR3, as DNA: TGTGCCAGCAGCTCCCCGGGACTAGCGGGGGCCGTGAACTTC. This gives the protein CASSSPGLAGAVNF.

This clone has just one count. The chain uses TRBV5-1 and TRBJ1-6; the D gene is possibly TRBD1 (6 bases). Germline lookup yields CDR1 SGHRS and CDR2 YFSETQ. V gave up 5 bases and J gave up 3 bases, with 9 bases separating them. This CDR3 region has 14 residues. CDR3 amino acids: CASRRGDYNSPLHF. The CDR3 bases are TGCGCCAGCAGGAGGGGGGACTATAATTCACCCCTCCACTTT.

This chain joins TRBV19 and TRBJ1-4; a weak D match, TRBD1 (5 bases). The germline V gene encodes CDR1 LNHDA and CDR2 SQIVND (reference sequence). The germline V and J ends were trimmed by 4 bases and 8 bases, with 20 bases remaining between them. This CDR3 is 16 amino acids long. CDR3 DNA: TGTGCCAGTAGTACGGGGACCACCGCCGGGCAGGAAAAACTGTTTTTT. This translates into CASSTGTTAGQEKLFF. The full variable domain, rest sourced from reference TRBV19 and TRBJ1-4, is DGGITQSPKYLFRKEGQNVTLSCEQNLNHDAMYWYRQDPGQGLRLIYYSQIVNDFQKGDIAEGYSVSREKKESFPLTVTSAQKNPTAFYLCASSTGTTAGQEKLFFGSGTQLSVL.

The chain is built from TRBV27 and TRBJ2-5; possibly TRBD2 for D (5 bases). This CDR3 has 13 amino acids. Germline CDR1 reads MNHEY; CDR2 reads SMNVEV (reference sequence). The CDR3 region has the DNA TGTCGACCGTCAACGAGGAGGAAAGAGACCCAGTACTTC. This sequence encodes CRPSTRRKETQYF.